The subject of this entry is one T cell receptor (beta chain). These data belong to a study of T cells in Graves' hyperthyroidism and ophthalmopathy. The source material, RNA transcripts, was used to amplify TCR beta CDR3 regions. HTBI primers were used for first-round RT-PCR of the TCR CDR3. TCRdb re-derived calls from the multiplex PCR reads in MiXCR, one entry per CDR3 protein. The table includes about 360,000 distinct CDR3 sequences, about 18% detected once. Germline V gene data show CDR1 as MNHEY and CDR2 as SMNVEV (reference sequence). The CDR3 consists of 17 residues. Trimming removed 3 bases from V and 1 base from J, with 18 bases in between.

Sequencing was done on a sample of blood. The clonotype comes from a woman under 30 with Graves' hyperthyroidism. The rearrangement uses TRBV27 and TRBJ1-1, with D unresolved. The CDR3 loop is CASSFGPGSLGNTEAFF. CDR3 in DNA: TGTGCCAGCAGTTTCGGACCAGGCTCCCTTGGGAACACTGAAGCTTTCTTT.